This T cell receptor beta chain was recovered during a study of neurological immune-mediated disorders. Overall study findings and caveats: HTLV-1-associated myelopathy ranked highest for TCR clonal expansion and multiple sclerosis lowest, beneath healthy controls. Grouping of repertoires by phylogeny put those of 18 of 34 multiple sclerosis patients into a single related-CDR3 cluster, a possible signature.

The unsorted libraries were produced from 2 million PBMCs held at -80 C. Trimming removed 3 bases at V and 0 bases at J, with 21 bases between. Germline V gene sequence: CDR1 SNHLY, CDR2 FYNNEI. This CDR3 has 18 residues. 5'RACE with 10-nucleotide random UMIs produced the cDNA. TCRdb passed the 5' RACE reads through MiXCR, listing each CDR3 protein once. This table has about 65,000 distinct CDR3 sequences, over 4% appearing once. This clonotype was seen many times. Its antigen is currently unknown. Sequencing input: PBMCs. This chain connects TRBV2 to TRBJ2-7, with unresolved D. This sequence originates from a man aged 45 to 65 with multiple sclerosis. CDR3 coding DNA: TGTGCCAGCAGTGATCCACAACCTCCACATAGGGTCTCCTACGAGCAGTACTTC. It codes for CASSDPQPPHRVSYEQYF. Variable domain in full (rest from reference TRBV2 and TRBJ2-7): EPEVTQTPSHQVTQMGQEVILRCVPISNHLYFYWYRQILGQKVEFLVSFYNNEISEKSEIFDDQFSVERPDGSNFTLKIRSTKLEDSAMYFCASSDPQPPHRVSYEQYFGPGTRLTVT.